This entry concerns a single T cell receptor (beta chain). CDR3 length: 14 amino acids. CDR1 and CDR2 (germline): SNHLY, FYNNEI. V shed 6 bases and J shed 1 base, with 12 bases lying between them. Assay: immunoSEQ multiplex PCR; the TCRdb copy retains only in-frame clones and omits some. This repertoire shows tens of thousands of clones, 89% found once; its top ten account for approximately 1.1%. Indicated time point: pre-treatment baseline. The sample belongs to a study of blood T cell dynamics during melanoma immunotherapy. This material consisted of blood, taken from a patient treated with checkpoint blockade. The V and J genes are TRBV2 and TRBJ1-2; the D gene is possibly TRBD1 (5 bases). The clonotype originates from a human donor with melanoma. Written as DNA, the CDR3 is TGTGCCAGCAGCCCGGGACGGCTTAACTATGGCTACACCTTC. As protein: CASSPGRLNYGYTF.